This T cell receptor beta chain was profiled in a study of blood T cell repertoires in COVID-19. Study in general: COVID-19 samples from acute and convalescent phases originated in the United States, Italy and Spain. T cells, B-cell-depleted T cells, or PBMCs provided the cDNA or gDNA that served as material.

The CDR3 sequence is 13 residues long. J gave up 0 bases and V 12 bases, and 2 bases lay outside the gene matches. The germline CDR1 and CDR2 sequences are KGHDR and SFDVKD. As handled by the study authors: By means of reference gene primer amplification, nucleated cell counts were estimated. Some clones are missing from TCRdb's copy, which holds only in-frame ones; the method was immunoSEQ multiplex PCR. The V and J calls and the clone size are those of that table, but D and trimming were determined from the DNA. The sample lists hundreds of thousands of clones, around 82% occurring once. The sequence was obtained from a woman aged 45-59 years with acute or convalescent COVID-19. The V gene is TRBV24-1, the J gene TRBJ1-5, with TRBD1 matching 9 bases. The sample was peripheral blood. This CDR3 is CASQGASNQPQHF. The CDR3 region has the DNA TGTGCCTCACAGGGGGCTAGCAATCAGCCCCAGCATTTT.